This T cell receptor (beta chain) was retrieved from a study of T cells in localized non-small cell lung cancer. The study, taken as a whole, reports: Uninvolved adjacent lung had the highest recorded T cell clonality, with tumor below it. The study linked higher blood T cell density to longer overall survival. Of the top 100 tumor clones, median around 62 were in adjacent lung, 25 to 35 among its top 100.

Comment on this clone: The antigen remains unidentified. The junction shows a germline mismatch at one end, possibly a read error.

Generated by immunoSEQ multiplex PCR, the TCRdb table keeps only in-frame clones and is missing some. The data contain about 78,000 clones, 84% of them singletons. Germline V gene data show CDR1 as SGHNT and CDR2 as YYREEE (reference sequence). The CDR3 consists of 17 residues. Sequencing used peripheral blood, obtained before any cancer treatment. This sequence joins TRBV5-4 and TRBJ1-5, with 8 bases identical to TRBD1. The sequence came from a man aged 35 to 70 with stage I lung adenocarcinoma. DNA of the CDR3: TGCGCCAGCAGCCAAACCCTAGGACAGGGCCGCAATCAGCCCCAGCATTTT. It codes for CASSQTLGQGRNQPQHF.